This TCR beta chain is drawn from a study of tumor and adjacent non-tumor tissue in lung cancer. Across the study: Patients comprised about a dozen adenocarcinoma, 2 squamous cell carcinoma and 1 small cell lung cancer. The patients, 9 to 11 men and roughly 5 women, were about 31 to 76 with stage I to III disease. Study results and limitations: TCR diversity was significantly greater in tumor than normal lung tissue. In normal lung, the top 100 clones were significantly more dominant than in tumor.

As for this clonotype: Its matching antigen is unknown. No conserved phenylalanine or tryptophan is present at the end of the CDR3, so a read error is the likely explanation.

A modified ARM-PCR protocol with three rounds of nested PCR amplified TCRbeta. TCRdb re-called the multiplex PCR reads through MiXCR, storing one row per CDR3 protein. The sample lists more than 85,000 distinct CDR3 sequences, over 55% seen once, with roughly 19% in the top ten. Per germline, CDR1 LGHNA and CDR2 YSLEER. The CDR3 totals 15 residues. Between the trimmed V and J ends, which lost 3 bases and 4 bases, there was a span of 15 bases. RNA was extracted from bulk tissue without any cell sorting. The normal lung tissue was taken more than 3 cm from the tumor edge. Sample: distant non-tumor lung tissue. This chain connects TRBV4-3 to TRBJ1-1; D gene unclear. This TCR was sampled from a man in his sixties with non-small cell lung cancer. CDR3 nucleotides: TGCGCCAGCAGCCACTATCGCGCGGAGATCACTGAAGCTTTCTTA. It encodes CASSHYRAEITEAFL.